Listed below are T cell receptor beta chains from one sample, sequenced in a study of STAT5B mutations in CD4+ large granular lymphocyte leukemia. Sequencing used immunoSEQ multiplex PCR; TCRdb keeps in-frame clones, though not all of them. Of 40,000 to 50,000 clones in the sample, around 82% were seen once. Input material: CD4+ T cells from blood buffy coats. The receptor set was obtained from a human donor in good health. Both conserved end residues are part of each CDR3. Fields, in order: D gene, CDR3 length, V gene, J gene, clone size, CDR3 protein, CDR3 DNA. D genes are given only for firm matches. A clone size is listed for some rows: how often the clone was seen (once, few, many), or a class if it is expanded.

>TRBD1|14|TRBV5-4|TRBJ1-1|.
CASSWDRMNTEAFF
TGTGCCAGCAGCTGGGACAGGATGAACACTGAAGCTTTCTTT
>TRBD1|15|TRBV6-1|TRBJ1-1|.
CASSEPGQGNTEAFF
TGTGCCAGCAGCGAGCCGGGACAGGGGAACACTGAAGCTTTCTTT
>TRBD2|16|TRBV5-1|TRBJ2-1|.
CASSLALAGGYNEQFF
TGCGCCAGCAGCTTGGCCTTAGCGGGGGGGTACAATGAGCAGTTCTTC
>TRBD2|20|TRBV4-1|TRBJ2-7|once
CASSQVAASGGRYLRYEQYF
TGCGCCAGCAGCCAAGTCGCGGCTAGCGGGGGCCGGTACCTCAGATACGAGCAGTACTTC
>TRBD2|18|TRBV2|TRBJ2-1|.
CASGRLAGATGPYNEQFF
TGTGCCAGCGGTCGTCTAGCGGGAGCTACGGGCCCCTACAATGAGCAGTTCTTC
>TRBD1|16|TRBV11-2|TRBJ1-6|.
CASSLGTGGNNSPLHF
TGTGCCAGCAGCTTAGGGACAGGGGGCAATAATTCACCCCTCCACTTT
>.|11|TRBV20-1|TRBJ1-2|.
CSAWDTYGYTF
TGCAGTGCGTGGGACACCTATGGCTACACCTTC
>TRBD2|17|TRBV7-3|TRBJ2-2|.
CASSLIAGAVSTGELFF
TGTGCCAGCAGCTTAATAGCGGGGGCTGTTAGCACCGGGGAGCTGTTTTTT
>TRBD1|15|TRBV5-4|TRBJ1-3|.
CASSTGTGAGNTIYF
TGTGCCAGCAGCACCGGGACAGGGGCTGGAAACACCATATATTTT
>.|15|TRBV21-1|TRBJ1-3|.
CASSKVGVCGNTIYF
TGTGCCAGCAGCAAAGTTGGGGTTTGCGGAAACACCATATATTTT
>.|13|TRBV28|TRBJ2-7|.
CASSLWGSYEQYF
TGTGCCAGCAGTTTATGGGGAAGCTACGAGCAGTACTTC
>.|14|TRBV4-1|TRBJ1-1|once
CASSQEQENTEAFF
TGCGCCAGCAGCCAAGAACAGGAGAACACTGAAGCTTTCTTT
>TRBD2|15|TRBV10-3|TRBJ2-1|.
CATKSLAGAMDEQFF
TGTGCCACCAAATCTCTCGCGGGAGCTATGGATGAGCAGTTCTTC
>.|13|TRBV7-3|TRBJ2-7|.
CASSLEVQYEQYF
TGTGCCAGCAGCTTAGAAGTTCAGTACGAGCAGTACTTC
>.|18|TRBV28|TRBJ2-7|.
CASSYNPFEASLFYEQYF
TGTGCCAGCAGTTACAACCCTTTCGAGGCCTCCCTTTTCTACGAGCAGTACTTC
>TRBD2|15|TRBV5-4|TRBJ2-1|.
CASSAPSGSDNEQFF
TGTGCCAGTAGCGCCCCTAGCGGATCCGACAATGAGCAGTTCTTC
>.|14|TRBV6-5|TRBJ1-1|.
CASSYSGMNTEAFF
TGTGCCAGCAGTTACTCGGGCATGAACACTGAAGCTTTCTTT
>.|12|TRBV14|TRBJ2-7|.
CASSQGWGEQYF
TGTGCCAGCAGCCAAGGCTGGGGCGAGCAGTACTTC
>TRBD2|15|TRBV11-2|TRBJ2-7|.
CASSFDAGDSYEQYF
TGTGCCAGCAGCTTTGATGCGGGGGACTCCTACGAGCAGTACTTC
>.|12|TRBV7-3|TRBJ2-7|.
CASSLPGREQYF
TGTGCCAGCAGCTTACCGGGGAGGGAGCAGTACTTC
>.|13|TRBV6-6|TRBJ1-1|few
CASSEERNTEAFF
TGTGCCAGCAGTGAGGAGAGGAACACTGAAGCTTTCTTT
>TRBD2|16|TRBV19|TRBJ2-1|.
CASSIVAGASYNEQFF
TGTGCCAGTAGTATAGTAGCGGGGGCTTCCTACAATGAGCAGTTCTTC
>TRBD2|16|TRBV11-2|TRBJ2-2|.
CASSTMTSGDTGELFF
TGTGCCAGCAGCACTATGACTAGCGGGGACACCGGGGAGCTGTTTTTT
>.|15|TRBV25-1|TRBJ1-1|.
CASSWTGGKNTEAFF
TGTGCCAGCAGTTGGACGGGGGGAAAGAACACTGAAGCTTTCTTT
>.|15|TRBV5-1|TRBJ2-1|.
CASSLERRPYNEQFF
TGCGCCAGCAGCTTGGAGCGGCGACCCTACAATGAGCAGTTCTTC
>.|15|TRBV19|TRBJ1-2|.
CASSILGRVNYGYTF
TGTGCCAGTAGTATATTGGGCAGGGTCAACTATGGCTACACCTTC
>.|13|TRBV11-2|TRBJ2-5|.
CASSLGGRETQYF
TGTGCCAGCAGCTTAGGAGGACGAGAGACCCAGTACTTC
>TRBD1|15|TRBV2|TRBJ2-7|once
CASNPRTGGIHEQYF
TGTGCCAGCAATCCCCGGACAGGGGGCATCCACGAGCAGTACTTC
>.|13|TRBV18|TRBJ2-7|.
CASSPPGGYEQYF
TGTGCCAGCTCACCACCGGGGGGTTACGAGCAGTACTTC
>.|15|TRBV19|TRBJ2-1|.
CASRAGRSSYNEQFF
TGTGCCAGTAGGGCGGGGAGAAGCTCCTACAATGAGCAGTTCTTC
>.|16|TRBV6-1|TRBJ2-7|once
CASSEARSGHSYEQYF
TGTGCCAGCAGTGAAGCGCGGTCGGGGCACTCCTACGAGCAGTACTTC